Included here is one TCR beta chain sequence, with context. This specimen belongs to a study of blood T cell repertoires in COVID-19. Turning to the study itself: Sites across the United States, Italy and Spain contributed samples from acute and convalescent COVID-19. PBMCs, B-cell-depleted T cells, or T cells provided the cDNA or gDNA that made up the material.

Profiling relied on immunoSEQ multiplex PCR, and the TCRdb table lists in-frame clones only, not all of them. In the table there are approximately 85,000 clones, 75% to 90% of which are singletons. Trimming took off 1 base at V and 5 bases at J, with 11 bases between the two ends. This CDR3 comprises 14 residues. The V gene's germline CDR1 is MNHEY and CDR2 SVGAGI. Material for sequencing was peripheral blood. This sequence originates from a human donor in a cohort sampled during active COVID-19. The V and J genes are TRBV6-5 and TRBJ2-5; tentatively, D is TRBD1 (6 bases). CDR3 DNA: TGTGCCAGCAGTTACTTGGGGGCTGGGGAGACCCAGTACTTC. Translation gives CASSYLGAGETQYF.